These 2 T cell receptor beta chains were sequenced from one sample in a study of blood T cell repertoires in COVID-19. The table came from immunoSEQ multiplex PCR; TCRdb's copy has only in-frame clones and leaves some out. This table has approximately 120,000 clones, around 82% appearing once. The sequenced sample was peripheral blood. These receptors all stem from a woman aged 45-65 years with acute or convalescent COVID-19.

As DNA, the CDR3 is TGTGCCAGCAGCCAAAAGACAGGGGGCAACTCCTACAATGAGCAGTTCTTC. Translation gives CASSQKTGGNSYNEQFF. J is TRBJ2-1 and V is TRBV14; the match to TRBD1 covers 10 bases. Germline loops: CDR1 SGHDN, CDR2 FVKESK. The ends lost 2 bases at V and 0 bases at J; junction bases unmatched: 4. The CDR3 is made up of 17 amino acids.

V is TRBV6-5 and J is TRBJ1-2; D perhaps matches TRBD1 (5 bases). Germline V CDR1 and CDR2: MNHEY, SVGAGI. V gave up 6 bases and J gave up 6 bases, with 14 bases separating them. This CDR3 comprises 13 residues. The CDR3 region is CASSRSGRNGYTF. Written as DNA, the CDR3 is TGTGCCAGCAGCCGTTCAGGGAGGAATGGCTACACCTTC.